This T cell receptor beta chain came from a study of a mutant IDH1 vaccine in newly diagnosed glioma. The wider study: Sex distribution of treated patients was about 60% male and roughly 38% female; mean age was about 40 years. It was at week 35 that visit V12 occurred, and at week 47 that visit V13 did.

Details on this clone: Its target is not known.

The protocol was immunoSEQ multiplex PCR, while the TCRdb copy is restricted to in-frame clones and leaves out a portion. The table includes about 32,000 clones, over 85% detected once. The CDR3 covers 13 residues. The germline CDR1 and CDR2 sequences are SGHVS and FQNEAQ. The ends were cut back, 5 bases at V and 2 bases at J, with 10 bases in the middle. Study-level findings and limits: Vaccination induced immune responses in over 85% of patients.

Time point denoted: week 47, end of study. A single vaccine dose contained 300 ug of mutant IDH1 20-mer peptide, and topical imiquimod was used with it. Scheduled for weeks 1, 3, 5, 7, 11, 15, 19 and 23, eight vaccinations were given to patients. This clonotype was sampled from a man between 35 and 55 years old with glioma. The sequences come from PBMCs, collected from a glioma patient whose treatment included an IDH1 peptide vaccine. The rearrangement uses TRBV7-8 and TRBJ2-7; D may correspond to TRBD1 or TRBD2 (5 bases each). CDR3 sequence: CASSVGRTYEQYF. The DNA of the CDR3 is TGTGCCAGCAGCGTGGGACGTACCTACGAGCAGTACTTC.